Listed below are T cell receptor beta chains from one sample, sequenced in a study of shared clonotypes between healthy human individuals. This table comes from immunoSEQ multiplex PCR, and its TCRdb copy is limited to in-frame clones, with some not included. The data contain about 96,000 clones, 60% to 70% of them singletons. Sequences were obtained from memory CD8+ T cells sorted from blood. These receptors were taken from a man aged 25-40 years in good health. CDR3s include the opening cysteine and the closing phenylalanine or tryptophan. The D gene is left open where the match is weak. Clone size is stated in some rows and not others, as once, few, many or a class when expanded.

>TRBJ1-5|TRBV6-1|.|.
CASSGARADYSNQPQHF
TGTGCCAGCAGTGGGGCCAGGGCGGACTATAGCAATCAGCCCCAGCATTTT
>TRBJ2-1|TRBV11-2|.|TRBD2
CASSLGLAGGMEFF
TGTGCCAGCAGCTTAGGACTAGCGGGAGGTATGGAGTTCTTC
>TRBJ2-7|TRBV6-1|.|TRBD1
CASSSTWTGEVGQYF
TGTGCCAGCAGTAGCACTTGGACAGGGGAAGTCGGGCAGTACTTC
>TRBJ2-7|TRBV18|.|TRBD1
CASSQQGAGYEQYF
TGTGCCAGCTCCCAACAGGGGGCTGGGTACGAGCAGTACTTC
>TRBJ1-1|TRBV27|.|.
CASSNQYGNLNTEAFF
TGTGCCAGCAGTAATCAATATGGGAACCTGAACACTGAAGCTTTCTTT
>TRBJ2-1|TRBV6-4|once|.
CASRGRSYNEQFF
TGTGCCAGCAGGGGGAGGAGCTACAATGAGCAGTTCTTC
>TRBJ1-5|TRBV28|few|.
CATASLLWGVQPQHF
TGTGCCACCGCGAGCCTCTTGTGGGGCGTTCAGCCCCAGCATTTT
>TRBJ2-1|TRBV6-6|.|TRBD2
CASSPWTSDYNEQFF
TGTGCCAGCAGTCCCTGGACTAGCGACTACAATGAGCAGTTCTTC
>TRBJ2-1|TRBV5-1|many|TRBD2
CASSQLTSGLYNEQFF
TGCGCCAGCAGCCAATTGACTAGCGGTCTATACAATGAGCAGTTCTTC
>TRBJ2-1|TRBV5-1|.|.
CASSLAFSNYEQFF
TGCGCCAGCAGCTTGGCTTTTTCTAACTATGAGCAGTTCTTC
>TRBJ2-1|TRBV6-4|many|.
CASSDGSYNEQFF
TGTGCCAGCAGTGACGGCTCCTACAATGAGCAGTTCTTC
>TRBJ2-1|TRBV28|.|.
CASRRDILEFF
TGTGCCAGCAGACGGGACATCCTTGAGTTCTTC
>TRBJ2-1|TRBV7-9|few|TRBD2
CASRRGLAGGTYNEQFF
TGTGCCAGCAGAAGGGGGCTAGCGGGAGGGACCTACAATGAGCAGTTCTTC
>TRBJ2-7|TRBV5-1|.|TRBD1
CASSPGQGSYEQYF
TGCGCCAGCAGCCCGGGACAGGGAAGCTACGAGCAGTACTTC
>TRBJ2-1|TRBV7-2|.|TRBD2
CASSLWAGDGEQFF
TGTGCCAGCAGCTTATGGGCGGGAGATGGTGAGCAGTTCTTC
>TRBJ2-7|TRBV27|few|.
CASSTDRFYEQYF
TGTGCCAGCAGTACTGACAGATTCTACGAGCAGTACTTC
>TRBJ2-2|TRBV7-3|few|.
CASSPGDGTGELFF
TGTGCCAGCAGCCCGGGTGATGGAACCGGGGAGCTGTTTTTT
>TRBJ1-3|TRBV30|.|.
CAWMAGTGNTIYF
TGTGCCTGGATGGCGGGGACTGGAAACACCATATATTTT
>TRBJ2-7|TRBV19|few|.
CASSRTVTYEQYF
TGTGCCAGTAGTCGGACGGTTACCTACGAGCAGTACTTC
>TRBJ1-1|TRBV27|.|.
CASSTRWSGAFF
TGTGCCAGCAGTACTCGGTGGTCGGGAGCTTTCTTT
>TRBJ2-1|TRBV27|.|TRBD2
CASSPRIAGVLRNEQFF
TGTGCCAGCAGTCCCAGGATAGCGGGAGTCCTGCGGAATGAGCAGTTCTTC
>TRBJ2-2|TRBV6-4|once|TRBD2
CASSSEVASGIAGELFF
TGTGCCAGCAGTTCTGAGGTGGCTAGCGGGATTGCCGGGGAGCTGTTTTTT
>TRBJ2-2|TRBV7-2|.|TRBD2
CASSLAQTSGRAGMFF
TGTGCCAGCAGCTTAGCCCAGACTAGCGGGAGGGCTGGGATGTTTTTT
>TRBJ1-2|TRBV6-1|.|TRBD1
CASSENRGRDGYTF
TGTGCCAGCAGTGAAAACAGGGGAAGGGACGGCTACACCTTC
>TRBJ2-3|TRBV6-4|many|.
CASSDSAGSTDTQYF
TGTGCCAGCAGTGACTCCGCGGGAAGCACAGATACGCAGTATTTT
>TRBJ2-1|TRBV10-1|.|TRBD1
CASSQGEIGEQFF
TGCGCCAGCTCACAGGGGGAAATAGGTGAGCAGTTCTTC
>TRBJ2-3|TRBV9|.|TRBD2
CASSGTSPTQYF
TGTGCCAGCAGCGGGACTAGTCCTACGCAGTATTTT
>TRBJ2-7|TRBV29-1|.|TRBD2
CSVEVPVGTSGTSSYEQYF
TGCAGCGTTGAAGTCCCCGTTGGGACTAGCGGTACGAGCTCCTACGAGCAGTACTTC
>TRBJ1-1|TRBV14|.|TRBD1
CASSRRDRATEAFF
TGTGCCAGCAGCCGCCGAGACAGGGCCACTGAAGCTTTCTTT
>TRBJ2-2|TRBV5-1|.|TRBD2
CASRPPSSGPNTGELFF
TGCGCCAGCAGACCGCCTTCTAGCGGACCGAACACCGGGGAGCTGTTTTTT
>TRBJ2-7|TRBV7-2|many|.
CASSGTGGWEQYF
TGTGCCAGCAGCGGGACCGGGGGTTGGGAGCAGTACTTC
>TRBJ2-3|TRBV28|.|.
CASSPSITDTQYF
TGTGCCAGCAGTCCCTCCATCACAGATACGCAGTATTTT
>TRBJ1-1|TRBV15|.|TRBD1
CATSSRQGISAFF
TGTGCCACCAGCAGTAGACAGGGGATCAGCGCTTTCTTT
>TRBJ2-7|TRBV28|.|TRBD2
CASTDYGTSGYTYEQYF
TGTGCCAGCACCGATTACGGGACTAGCGGGTATACCTACGAGCAGTACTTC
>TRBJ2-7|TRBV28|.|.
CASSAYRDGSSYEQYF
TGTGCCAGCAGCGCATACCGGGACGGGAGCTCCTACGAGCAGTACTTC
>TRBJ2-1|TRBV10-1|.|.
CASSAKVESYNEQFF
TGCGCCAGCAGTGCGAAGGTAGAATCCTACAATGAGCAGTTCTTC
>TRBJ1-2|TRBV2|.|.
CASSEGNSYYGYTF
TGTGCCAGCAGTGAAGGAAACAGCTACTATGGCTACACCTTC
>TRBJ2-2|TRBV5-6|.|.
CASSLVVPNPPGELFF
TGTGCCAGCAGCTTGGTGGTGCCCAACCCACCGGGGGAGCTGTTTTTT
>TRBJ1-5|TRBV5-6|few|.
CASSLAGYLNQPQHF
TGTGCCAGCAGCTTGGCAGGATACCTCAATCAGCCCCAGCATTTT
>TRBJ2-3|TRBV6-6|.|TRBD2
CASTGTSESTDTQYF
TGTGCCAGCACAGGGACTAGCGAGAGCACAGATACGCAGTATTTT
>TRBJ2-1|TRBV14|.|.
CASSQVDKRMSDEQFF
TGTGCCAGCAGCCAAGTTGACAAGCGCATGTCCGATGAGCAGTTCTTC
>TRBJ2-5|TRBV28|.|.
CASSLTAIEETQYF
TGTGCCAGCAGCTTGACAGCAATTGAAGAGACCCAGTACTTC
>TRBJ2-3|TRBV2|once|.
CASSEGARATDTQYF
TGTGCCAGCAGTGAGGGAGCGAGGGCCACAGATACGCAGTATTTT
>TRBJ2-7|TRBV7-8|once|TRBD2
CASSLSPSGSVNSYEQYF
TGTGCCAGCAGCTTATCGCCTAGCGGGAGTGTTAACTCCTACGAGCAGTACTTC
>TRBJ2-7|TRBV2|.|.
CASKTDPYEQYF
TGTGCCAGCAAGACAGATCCCTACGAGCAGTACTTC
>TRBJ2-7|TRBV10-1|.|TRBD1
CASSESGTADEQYF
TGCGCCAGCAGCGAGTCCGGGACAGCCGACGAGCAGTACTTC
>TRBJ2-2|TRBV6-4|many|TRBD2
CASSEAGLASTGELFF
TGTGCCAGCAGTGAAGCCGGACTAGCGTCCACCGGGGAGCTGTTTTTT
>TRBJ1-1|TRBV2|.|.
CASSDEGRMNTEAFF
TGTGCCAGCAGTGATGAGGGAAGGATGAACACTGAAGCTTTCTTT
>TRBJ2-5|TRBV9|.|.
CASSPEGGVQETQYF
TGTGCCAGCAGCCCAGAAGGCGGGGTCCAAGAGACCCAGTACTTC
>TRBJ2-3|TRBV13|.|.
CASSLPHSVSTDTQYF
TGTGCCAGCAGCTTACCCCATAGCGTTAGCACAGATACGCAGTATTTT
>TRBJ2-5|TRBV7-8|.|.
CASSLNAGTGTQYF
TGTGCCAGCAGCTTAAACGCGGGAACGGGGACCCAGTACTTC